This T cell receptor (beta chain) comes out of a study of CD8+ T cells in alopecia areata. Details on this clone: Antigen specificity is unknown.

Extraction and reverse transcription of RNA yielded cDNA as the sequencing template. Here immunoSEQ multiplex PCR was the method, and the copy in TCRdb shows in-frame clones only, minus some. Of more than 95,000 clones listed, about 61% are singletons. The sample's treatment: oral pan-JAK inhibitor, 5-10 mg twice daily. Peripheral blood, together with lesional scalp punch biopsies, was collected from alopecia areata patients. Notes on the study in general: Many expanded lesional clones persisted during tofacitinib (in both scalp and blood).

The receptor was isolated from a human donor with alopecia areata. The sample consisted of CD8+ T cells sorted from blood, taken at week 4, from a patient treated with tofacitinib.

CDR3 sequence reads: CASSETGGGSPLHF. As DNA, the CDR3 is TGTGCCAGCAGTGAGACGGGAGGAGGTTCACCCCTCCACTTT. The rearrangement links TRBV2 to TRBJ1-6; no firm D call. There are 14 residues in the CDR3. V was cut by 3 bases and J by 9 bases, with 12 bases left in between. Germline V lookup: CDR1 SNHLY, CDR2 FYNNEI.